Below are 25 T cell receptor beta chains sequenced from a single sample in a study of blood T cells in healthy people across ages. Together with a sample-barcoded 5' primer, a J-beta primer mix was included in a second PCR lasting roughly 7 to 11 cycles. TCRdb analysed the 5' RACE reads with MiXCR anew, one entry per CDR3 protein. In the table there are about 590,000 distinct CDR3 sequences, less than 35% of which are singletons. The specimen sequenced was blood. Receptors originate from an elderly woman in good health.

The sample holds a few counts of this clonotype. V and J are TRBV5-1 and TRBJ1-4; possibly TRBD1 for D (6 bases). Trimming removed 0 bases at V and 7 bases at J, with 10 bases between. CDR1 is SGHRS, CDR2 YFSETQ, per germline. CDR3 length equals 14 residues. For the CDR3, the DNA is TGCGCCAGCAGCTTGGGTGGGGGCGCTGAAAAACTGTTTTTT. Protein: CASSLGGGAEKLFF. The full variable domain, completed using reference TRBV5-1 and TRBJ1-4, is KAGVTQTPRYLIKTRGQQVTLSCSPISGHRSVSWYQQTPGQGLQFLFEYFSETQRNKGNFPGRFSGRQFSNSRSEMNVSTLELGDSALYLCASSLGGGAEKLFFGSGTQLSVL.

This clonotype was observed a handful of times. V usage is TRBV7-8 and J usage is TRBJ2-5; D not resolved. Trimming removed 3 bases from V and 5 bases from J, with 10 bases in between. The CDR3 length is 13 residues. Per germline, CDR1 SGHVS and CDR2 FQNEAQ. CDR3 sequence (DNA): TGTGCCAGCAGCTTCCAACCGGGCGAGACCCAGTACTTC. Translated, it gives CASSFQPGETQYF.

Note on this clonotype: A read error may account for a junction end that differs from germline. The chain has TRBV20-1 and TRBJ2-7; D perhaps matches TRBD1 (5 bases). CDR3 length: 11 residues. CDR1 and CDR2 from the germline V gene are DFQATT and SNEGSKA (reference sequence). For the CDR3, the DNA is TGCGGTGCTAGGGCAGGGTACGAGCAGTACTTC. It codes for CGARAGYEQYF.

The chain employs TRBV24-1 and TRBJ2-3; 9 positions match TRBD1. The CDR3 extends over 16 amino acids. Unmatched junction bases numbered 5, after V lost 1 base and J lost 4 bases. Germline-derived CDR1 and CDR2 are KGHDR and SFDVKD. This CDR3 reads CATSDLTGGGPDTQYF. The DNA for the CDR3 is TGTGCCACCAGTGATTTAACAGGGGGCGGCCCAGATACGCAGTATTTT.

The sample holds a few counts of this clonotype. The chain recombines TRBV7-8 with TRBJ1-5; D not resolved. V shed 5 bases and J shed 9 bases, with 8 bases lying between them. The CDR3 loop spans 11 amino acids. The germline V gene encodes CDR1 SGHVS and CDR2 FQNEAQ. The DNA of the CDR3 is TGTGCCAGCAGCCGCCTGGGGCCCCAGCATTTT. This gives the protein CASSRLGPQHF.

This clonotype appeared many times. The gene calls are TRBV13 and TRBJ1-2; 7 positions match TRBD1. CDR1 PRHDT and CDR2 FYEKMQ come from the germline V gene (reference sequence). V lost 2 bases, J lost 8 bases, and 5 bases stayed unmatched. The CDR3 totals 13 residues. The CDR3 region is CASSLIRGGGYTF. In DNA, the CDR3 is TGTGCCAGCAGCTTAATCAGGGGGGGCGGCTACACCTTC.

This clonotype came up many times. The CDR3 loop is CASSFLNRGSSYEQYF. CDR3 DNA: TGTGCCAGCAGCTTCTTGAACAGGGGGTCGTCCTACGAGCAGTACTTC. V is TRBV7-2 and J is TRBJ2-7; 8 nucleotides agree with TRBD1. Germline trimming cut 3 bases from V and 1 base from J; bases unmatched to any gene: 8. The CDR3 has 16 amino acids. Germline CDR1 is SGHTA and CDR2 is FQGNSA.

This clonotype occurred many times. V usage is TRBV5-1 and J usage is TRBJ2-1; 7 bases are shared with TRBD2. The CDR3 contains 14 residues. V dropped 4 bases and J dropped 8; count of bases not matched to a gene: 9. Per the germline V gene, CDR1 is SGHRS and CDR2 is YFSETQ. In DNA, the CDR3 is TGCGCCAGCAGCCCCGGGCCGGGGAGGGATGAGCAGTTCTTC. Translated: CASSPGPGRDEQFF.

Of note for this clonotype: One end of the junction varies from germline; a read error may be responsible. J is TRBJ1-2 and V is TRBV7-9; 11 bases map to TRBD1. Germline values: CDR1 SEHNR, CDR2 FQNEAQ (reference sequence). CDR3 length: 16 residues. The CDR3 spells CAGSSAAGTGGRGYTF. CDR3 DNA: TGTGCCGGCAGCTCGGCTGCCGGGACAGGGGGTAGAGGCTACACCTTC.

The chain has TRBV27 and TRBJ1-1; a weak D match, TRBD1 (6 bases). V dropped 1 base and J dropped 4 bases, with 13 bases sitting between them. The CDR3 length is 15 residues. Germline assignment: CDR1 MNHEY and CDR2 SMNVEV (reference sequence). The CDR3 loop is CASSLLAGAGTEAFF. The CDR3 DNA sequence: TGTGCCAGCAGTTTATTGGCGGGGGCCGGCACTGAAGCTTTCTTT.

This clonotype was found many times. CDR3 region: CASSEESGGASDEQFF. As DNA, the CDR3 is TGTGCCAGCAGTGAAGAGAGCGGGGGGGCCAGCGATGAGCAGTTCTTC. The rearrangement uses TRBV7-6 and TRBJ2-1; TRBD2 matches at 10 bases. V was clipped by 6 bases and J by 8 bases; unmatched bases: 13. Germline V gene data show CDR1 as SGHVS and CDR2 as FNYEAQ. The CDR3 has 16 amino acids.

This clonotype was recorded at least ten times. The chain links TRBV27 to TRBJ2-2; 8 bases match TRBD1. CDR3 length: 16 residues. From germline, CDR1 is MNHEY and CDR2 SMNVEV (reference sequence). V gave up 5 bases and J gave up 2 bases; unmatched junction bases: 7. The CDR3 DNA is TGTGCCAGCAGTCAGCCGGGACAGGCCAACACCGGGGAGCTGTTTTTT. Its protein is CASSQPGQANTGELFF.

This clonotype was seen at least ten times. The gene calls are TRBV20-1 and TRBJ2-1; TRBD2 is a possible D gene (6 bases). Trimming removed 7 bases from V and 11 bases from J, with 24 bases in between. Germline V gives CDR1 DFQATT, CDR2 SNEGSKA (reference sequence). The CDR3 loop spans 14 amino acids. CDR3 nucleotide sequence: TGCAGTGGCCAACATGGAGGGTCGAGGGGAAAGCAGTTCTTC. Translating it yields CSGQHGGSRGKQFF.

In its sample, this clonotype was seen many times. This chain uses TRBV5-1 with TRBJ1-1; no reliable D call. The germline CDR1 and CDR2 sequences are SGHRS and YFSETQ. The CDR3 has 13 residues. V was clipped by 1 base and J by 3 bases, with 7 bases between them. The CDR3 sequence: CASSLFGDTEAFF. The CDR3 DNA sequence: TGCGCCAGCAGCTTGTTCGGGGACACTGAAGCTTTCTTT.

This clonotype was detected ten times or more. The chain couples TRBV12-3 or TRBV12-4 to TRBJ2-3, with 11 bases identical to TRBD2. Losses at the gene ends were 4 bases for V and 2 bases for J; bases not matched to a gene: 5. CDR3 length equals 16 residues. CDR3 amino acids: CASSSRLAGTTDTQYF. CDR3 sequence (DNA): TGTGCCAGCAGTTCTAGACTAGCGGGGACCACAGATACGCAGTATTTT.

About this clonotype: This may arise from a read error, as a much more abundant clone is one base away. This rearrangement joins TRBV6-6 to TRBJ2-3; perhaps TRBD1 as D (7 bases). This CDR3 is 14 amino acids long. Germline CDR1 is MNHNY and CDR2 is SVGAGI (reference sequence). This chain's CDR3 is CAGRGGTASDTQYF. Written as DNA, the CDR3 is TGTGCCGGCAGGGGCGGGACAGCTTCGGATACGCAGTATTTT.

This clonotype was observed many times. The chain links TRBV10-3 to TRBJ2-5; no clear D gene. Looked up from germline, CDR1 is ENHRY and CDR2 is SYGVKD. V lost 2 bases to trimming and J lost 5 bases, with 6 bases between them. This CDR3 spans 12 amino acids. CDR3: CAISEVEETQYF. The DNA of the CDR3 is TGTGCCATCAGTGAGGTTGAGGAGACCCAGTACTTC.

Many counts were recorded for this clonotype. The gene calls are TRBV11-2 and TRBJ2-3; 9 bases are shared with TRBD1. Looked up from germline, CDR1 is SGHAT and CDR2 is FQNNGV. The CDR3 has 17 amino acids. V dropped 2 bases and J dropped 4; count of bases not matched to a gene: 10. The chain's CDR3 is CASSLRPRDRVPDTQYF. The CDR3 DNA reads as TGTGCCAGCAGCTTAAGACCCCGGGACAGGGTCCCAGATACGCAGTATTTT.

This clonotype has a count of ten or more. This chain uses TRBV20-1 with TRBJ2-3; 9 bases align to TRBD2. Germline V lookup: CDR1 DFQATT, CDR2 SNEGSKA (reference sequence). V was clipped by 7 bases and J by 3 bases; unmatched bases: 2. This CDR3 region has 12 residues. CDR3 bases: TGCAGTGGAGCGGGGGGTACAGATACGCAGTATTTT. This encodes CSGAGGTDTQYF.

This clonotype was counted between two and nine times. It may be a read error: a sequence one base away is much more abundant. The rearrangement links TRBV4-2 to TRBJ2-6, with 7 bases lining up with TRBD1. In germline, CDR1 is LGHNA, CDR2 YNFKEQ. CDR3 length: 16 residues. This CDR3 is CASSRGQANGADVLTF. The CDR3 DNA reads as TGTGCCAGCAGCCGCGGACAGGCTAATGGGGCCGACGTCCTGACTTTC.

This clonotype came up many times. The chain joins TRBV4-3 to TRBJ2-3; TRBD2 aligns across 13 bases. V lost 3 bases to trimming and J lost 8 bases; unmatched junction nucleotides: 11. The germline gives CDR1 LGHNA, CDR2 YSLEER. CDR3 length: 17 residues. The CDR3 loop is CASSQARLAGGLGTQYF. DNA of the CDR3: TGCGCCAGCAGCCAGGCCCGACTAGCGGGGGGCCTTGGTACGCAGTATTTT.

Comment on this clonotype: A much larger clone sits a single nucleotide away, making a read error possible. The chain employs TRBV12-3 or TRBV12-4 and TRBJ1-2; D ambiguous. This CDR3 is 14 amino acids long. The CDR3 DNA reads TGTGCCGGCAGTTACACTGGATCTAACTATGGCTACACCTTC. It codes for CAGSYTGSNYGYTF.

This clonotype was detected a few times. One base away lies a much larger clone, so this may be a sequencing read error. This chain joins TRBV18 and TRBJ2-7, with D maybe TRBD2 (6 bases). TRBJ2-5 explains the end of the DNA better; the J call may be wrong. Germline-derived CDR1 and CDR2 are KGHSH and LQKENI. CDR3 length: 13 amino acids. The CDR3 DNA reads TGTGCCAGCTCACCGGGGAGGAGGGTGACCCAGTACTTC. This sequence encodes CASSPGRRVTQYF.

This clonotype was counted at least ten times. The genes are TRBV9 and TRBJ1-1, with D hard to call. In germline, CDR1 is SGDLS, CDR2 YYNGEE. The CDR3 extends over 13 amino acids. V was trimmed by 2 bases and J by 1 base, leaving 6 bases between them. CDR3 in DNA: TGTGCCAGCAGCGTCGGTAGGAACACTGAAGCTTTCTTT. It yields the protein CASSVGRNTEAFF. The full variable domain, its missing parts supplied by reference TRBV9 and TRBJ1-1, is DSGVTQTPKHLITATGQRVTLRCSPRSGDLSVYWYQQSLDQGLQFLIQYYNGEERAKGNILERFSAQQFPDLHSELNLSSLELGDSALYFCASSVGRNTEAFFGQGTRLTVV.

In its sample, this clonotype was seen many times. The V gene is TRBV5-1, the J gene TRBJ2-3; no reliable D call. Deletions cut 5 bases from V and 6 bases from J, with 28 bases between. This CDR3 contains 18 residues. Per germline, CDR1 SGHRS and CDR2 YFSETQ. The CDR3 reads CASRPLQVGKERRDTQYF. The CDR3 DNA sequence: TGCGCCAGCAGACCCCTCCAGGTAGGGAAGGAGAGGCGGGATACGCAGTATTTT.